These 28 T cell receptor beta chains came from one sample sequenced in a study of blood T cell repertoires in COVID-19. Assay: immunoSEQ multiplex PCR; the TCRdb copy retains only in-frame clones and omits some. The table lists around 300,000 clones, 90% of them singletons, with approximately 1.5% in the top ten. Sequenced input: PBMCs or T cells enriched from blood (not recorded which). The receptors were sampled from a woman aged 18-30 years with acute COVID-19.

CDR3 loop: CASSNPLSGTGDTQYF. In DNA form, the CDR3 reads TGTGCCAGTAGTAATCCCTTGAGCGGGACTGGGGATACGCAGTATTTT. This chain joins TRBV19 and TRBJ2-3; TRBD2 agrees at 7 bases. CDR1 is LNHDA, CDR2 SQIVND, per germline (reference sequence). The trim removed 4 bases at V and 6 bases at J, leaving 13 bases unmatched. The CDR3 is 16 amino acids.

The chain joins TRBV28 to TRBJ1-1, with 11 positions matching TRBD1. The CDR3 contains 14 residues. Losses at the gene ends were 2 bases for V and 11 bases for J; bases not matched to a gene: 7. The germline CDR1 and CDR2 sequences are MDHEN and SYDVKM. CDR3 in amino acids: CASSLGGQGVRAFF. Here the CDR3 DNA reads TGTGCCAGCAGTTTAGGGGGACAGGGGGTTCGGGCTTTCTTT.

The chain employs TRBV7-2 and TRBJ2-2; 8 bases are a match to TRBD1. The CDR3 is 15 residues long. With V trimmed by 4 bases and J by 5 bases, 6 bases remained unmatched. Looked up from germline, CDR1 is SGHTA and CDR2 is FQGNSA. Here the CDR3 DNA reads TGTGCCAGCAGCTCCCGGACAGGGTTTACCGGGGAGCTGTTTTTT. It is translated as CASSSRTGFTGELFF.

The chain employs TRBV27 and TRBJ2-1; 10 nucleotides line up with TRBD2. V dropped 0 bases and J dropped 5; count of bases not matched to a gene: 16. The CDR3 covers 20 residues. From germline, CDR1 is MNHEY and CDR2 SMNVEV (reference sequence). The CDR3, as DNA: TGTGCCAGCAGTTTATCAGGGGGGGATTTCGTAGGACTAGCGGACAATGAGCAGTTCTTC. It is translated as CASSLSGGDFVGLADNEQFF.

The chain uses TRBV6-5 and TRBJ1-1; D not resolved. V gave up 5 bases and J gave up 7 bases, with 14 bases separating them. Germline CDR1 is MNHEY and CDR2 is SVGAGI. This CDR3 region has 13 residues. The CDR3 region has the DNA TGTGCCAGCAGTACCCCGGGGTCGGGTGAAGCTTTCTTT. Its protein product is CASSTPGSGEAFF.

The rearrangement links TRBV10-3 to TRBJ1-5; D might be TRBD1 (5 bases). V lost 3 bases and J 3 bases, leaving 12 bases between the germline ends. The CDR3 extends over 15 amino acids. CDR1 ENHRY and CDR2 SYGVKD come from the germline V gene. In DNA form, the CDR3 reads TGTGCCATCAGTGATACAAAGGGGCCCAATCAGCCCCAGCATTTT. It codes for CAISDTKGPNQPQHF.

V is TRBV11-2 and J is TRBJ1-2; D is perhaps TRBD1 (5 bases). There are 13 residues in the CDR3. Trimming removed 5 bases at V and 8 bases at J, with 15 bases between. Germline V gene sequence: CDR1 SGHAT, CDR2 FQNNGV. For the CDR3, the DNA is TGTGCCAGCAGCCTCCGGTGGAGGGACGGCTACACCTTC. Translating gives CASSLRWRDGYTF.

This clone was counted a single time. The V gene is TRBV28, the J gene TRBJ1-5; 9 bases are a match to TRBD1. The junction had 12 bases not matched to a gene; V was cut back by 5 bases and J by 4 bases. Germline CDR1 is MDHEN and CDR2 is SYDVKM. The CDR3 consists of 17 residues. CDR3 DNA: TGTGCCAGCAGTAGGGACAGGGCGAGACTGCCGAATCAGCCCCAGCATTTT. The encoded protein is CASSRDRARLPNQPQHF.

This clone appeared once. The CDR3 coding sequence is TGTGCCAGCCGAAACAGGGGGGACACTGAAGCTTTCTTT. Protein product: CASRNRGDTEAFF. The chain carries TRBV4-2 and TRBJ1-1, with 8 bases identical to TRBD1. V lost 8 bases and J lost 3; bases outside the gene matches: 5. The length of the CDR3 is 13 residues. CDR1 is LGHNA and CDR2 is YNFKEQ in the germline V gene.

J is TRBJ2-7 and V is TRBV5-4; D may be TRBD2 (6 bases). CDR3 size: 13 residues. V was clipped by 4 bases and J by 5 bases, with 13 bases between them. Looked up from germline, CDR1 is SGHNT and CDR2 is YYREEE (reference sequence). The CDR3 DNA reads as TGTGCCAGCAGCGGGGGTGGACTAAACGAGCAGTACTTC. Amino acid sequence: CASSGGGLNEQYF.

The CDR3 DNA sequence: TGTGCCAGCAGAGCAGGGGGCACGAACACCGGGGAGCTGTTTTTT. Its translation: CASRAGGTNTGELFF. The chain recombines TRBV2 with TRBJ2-2; 8 bases are a match to TRBD1. Germline trimming cut 6 bases from V and 0 bases from J; bases unmatched to any gene: 3. The CDR3 is 15 amino acids. The V gene's germline CDR1 is SNHLY and CDR2 FYNNEI. Full variable domain (rest looked up from reference TRBV2 and TRBJ2-2): EPEVTQTPSHQVTQMGQEVILRCVPISNHLYFYWYRQILGQKVEFLVSFYNNEISEKSEIFDDQFSVERPDGSNFTLKIRSTKLEDSAMYFCASRAGGTNTGELFFGEGSRLTVL.

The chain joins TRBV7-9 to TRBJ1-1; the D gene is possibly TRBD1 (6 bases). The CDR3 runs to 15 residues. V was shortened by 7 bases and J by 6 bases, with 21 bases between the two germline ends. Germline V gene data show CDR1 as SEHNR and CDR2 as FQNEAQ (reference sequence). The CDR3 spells CASTPAGGARAEAFF. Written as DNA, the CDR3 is TGTGCCAGCACCCCCGCGGGGGGGGCGAGGGCTGAAGCTTTCTTT.

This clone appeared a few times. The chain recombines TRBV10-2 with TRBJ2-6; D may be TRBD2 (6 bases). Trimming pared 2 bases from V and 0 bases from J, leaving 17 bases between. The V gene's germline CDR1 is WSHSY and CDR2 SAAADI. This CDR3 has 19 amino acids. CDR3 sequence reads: CASSELSSEPLSGANVLTF. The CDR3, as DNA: TGCGCCAGCAGTGAGCTTTCTAGCGAGCCCCTCTCTGGGGCCAACGTCCTGACTTTC.

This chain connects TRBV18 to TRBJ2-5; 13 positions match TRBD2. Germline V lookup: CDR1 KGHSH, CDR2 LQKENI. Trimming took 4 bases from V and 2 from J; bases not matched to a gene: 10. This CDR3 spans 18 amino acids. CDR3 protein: CASSQRGLAGSRQETQYF. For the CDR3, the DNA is TGTGCCAGCTCACAACGGGGACTAGCGGGAAGTCGGCAAGAGACCCAGTACTTC.

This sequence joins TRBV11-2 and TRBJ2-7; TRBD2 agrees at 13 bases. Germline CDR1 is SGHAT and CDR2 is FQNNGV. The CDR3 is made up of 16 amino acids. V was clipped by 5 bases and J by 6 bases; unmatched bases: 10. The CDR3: CASSIGTSGITTEQYF. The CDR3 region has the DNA TGTGCCAGCAGCATCGGGACTAGCGGGATCACAACCGAGCAGTACTTC. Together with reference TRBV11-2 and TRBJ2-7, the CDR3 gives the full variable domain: EAGVAQSPRYKIIEKRQSVAFWCNPISGHATLYWYQQILGQGPKLLIQFQNNGVVDDSQLPKDRFSAERLKGVDSTLKIQPAKLEDSAVYLCASSIGTSGITTEQYFGPGTRLTVT.

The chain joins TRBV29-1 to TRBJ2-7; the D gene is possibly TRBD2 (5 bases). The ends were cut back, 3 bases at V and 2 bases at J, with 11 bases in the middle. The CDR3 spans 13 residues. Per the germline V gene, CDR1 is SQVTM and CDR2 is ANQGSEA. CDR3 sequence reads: CSVERESPYEQYF. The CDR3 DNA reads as TGCAGCGTTGAGAGGGAAAGTCCCTACGAGCAGTACTTC.

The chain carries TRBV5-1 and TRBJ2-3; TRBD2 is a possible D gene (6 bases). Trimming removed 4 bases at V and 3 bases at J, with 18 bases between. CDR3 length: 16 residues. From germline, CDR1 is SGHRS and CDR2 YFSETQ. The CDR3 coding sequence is TGCGCCAGCAGCGGTGGGTCCCTAGCGCGTACAGATACGCAGTATTTT. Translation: CASSGGSLARTDTQYF.

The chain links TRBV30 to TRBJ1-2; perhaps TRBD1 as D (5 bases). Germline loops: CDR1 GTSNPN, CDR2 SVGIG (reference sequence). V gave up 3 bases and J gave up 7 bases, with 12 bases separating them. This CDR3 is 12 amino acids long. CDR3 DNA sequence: TGTGCCTGGAGGGGACTTTCGATTGGCTACACCTTC. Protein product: CAWRGLSIGYTF.

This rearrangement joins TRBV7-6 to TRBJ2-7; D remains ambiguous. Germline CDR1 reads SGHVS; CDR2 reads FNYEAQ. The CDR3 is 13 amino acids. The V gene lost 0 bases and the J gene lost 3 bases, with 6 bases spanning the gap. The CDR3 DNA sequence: TGTGCCAGCAGCTTAGCGCTAGTCTACGAGCAGTACTTC. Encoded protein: CASSLALVYEQYF. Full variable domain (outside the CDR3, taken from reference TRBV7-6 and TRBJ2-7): GAGVSQSPRYKVTKRGQDVALRCDPISGHVSLYWYRQALGQGPEFLTYFNYEAQQDKSGLPNDRFSAERPEGSISTLTIQRTEQRDSAMYRCASSLALVYEQYFGPGTRLTVT.

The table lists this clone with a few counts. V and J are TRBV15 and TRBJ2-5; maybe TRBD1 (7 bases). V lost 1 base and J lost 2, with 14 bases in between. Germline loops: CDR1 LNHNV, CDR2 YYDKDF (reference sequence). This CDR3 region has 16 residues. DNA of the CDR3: TGTGCCACCAGCAGAGGGGGGGCAGGGGGACAAGAGACCCAGTACTTC. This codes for CATSRGGAGGQETQYF.

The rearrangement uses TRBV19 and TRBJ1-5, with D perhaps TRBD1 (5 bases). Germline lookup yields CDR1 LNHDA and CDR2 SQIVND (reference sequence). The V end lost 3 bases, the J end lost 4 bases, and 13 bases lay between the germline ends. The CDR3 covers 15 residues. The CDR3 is CASSMGREGNQPQHF. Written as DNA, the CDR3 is TGTGCCAGTAGTATGGGCCGGGAGGGGAATCAGCCCCAGCATTTT.

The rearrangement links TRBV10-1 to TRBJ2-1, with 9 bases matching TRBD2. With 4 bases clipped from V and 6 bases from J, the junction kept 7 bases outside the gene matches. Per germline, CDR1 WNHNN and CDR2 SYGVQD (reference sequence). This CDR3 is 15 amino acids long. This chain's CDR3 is CASSASGILGNEQFF. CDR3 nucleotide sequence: TGCGCCAGCAGTGCTAGCGGGATTCTTGGCAATGAGCAGTTCTTC.

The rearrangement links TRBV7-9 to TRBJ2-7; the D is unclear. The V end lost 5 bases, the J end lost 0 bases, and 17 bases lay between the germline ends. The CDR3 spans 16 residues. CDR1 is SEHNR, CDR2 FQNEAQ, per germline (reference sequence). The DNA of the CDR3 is TGTGCCAGCAGCCCCCCCATCGGTATAAGCTCCTACGAGCAGTACTTC. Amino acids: CASSPPIGISSYEQYF.

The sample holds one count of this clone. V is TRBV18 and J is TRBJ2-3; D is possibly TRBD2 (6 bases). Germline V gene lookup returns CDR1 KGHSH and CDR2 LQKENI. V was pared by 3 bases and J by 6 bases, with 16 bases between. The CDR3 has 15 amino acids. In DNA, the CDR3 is TGTGCCAGCTCACCTAGCGGAACTGGGGTTGATACGCAGTATTTT. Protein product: CASSPSGTGVDTQYF. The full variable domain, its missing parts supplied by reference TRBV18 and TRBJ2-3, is NAGVMQNPRHLVRRRGQEARLRCSPMKGHSHVYWYRQLPEEGLKFMVYLQKENIIDESGMPKERFSAEFPKEGPSILRIQQVVRGDSAAYFCASSPSGTGVDTQYFGPGTRLTVL.

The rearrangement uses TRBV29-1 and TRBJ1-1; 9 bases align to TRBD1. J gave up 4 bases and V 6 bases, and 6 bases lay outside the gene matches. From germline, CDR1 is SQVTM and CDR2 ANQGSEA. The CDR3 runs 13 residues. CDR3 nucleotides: TGCAGCGTGGGACAGGGACGCGCCACTGAAGCTTTCTTT. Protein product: CSVGQGRATEAFF.

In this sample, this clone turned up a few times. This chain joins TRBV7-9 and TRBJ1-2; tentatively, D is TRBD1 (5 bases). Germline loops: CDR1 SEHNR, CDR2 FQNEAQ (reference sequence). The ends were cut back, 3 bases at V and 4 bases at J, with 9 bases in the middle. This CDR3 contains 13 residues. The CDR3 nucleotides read TGTGCCAGCAGCTTCGACGGGGGCTATGGCTACACCTTC. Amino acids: CASSFDGGYGYTF.

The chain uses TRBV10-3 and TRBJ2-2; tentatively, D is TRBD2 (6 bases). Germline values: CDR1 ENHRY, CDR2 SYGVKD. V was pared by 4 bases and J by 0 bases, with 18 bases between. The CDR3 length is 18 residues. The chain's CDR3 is CAISGREGTGPNTGELFF. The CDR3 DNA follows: TGTGCCATCAGTGGACGAGAGGGGACTGGCCCGAACACCGGGGAGCTGTTTTTT.

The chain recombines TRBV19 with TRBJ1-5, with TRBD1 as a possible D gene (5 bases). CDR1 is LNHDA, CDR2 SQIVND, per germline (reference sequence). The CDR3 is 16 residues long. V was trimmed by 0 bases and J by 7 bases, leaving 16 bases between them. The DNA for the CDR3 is TGTGCCAGTAGTATAGAGAGTCAGGGTTCCGGGCAGCCCCAGCATTTT. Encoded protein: CASSIESQGSGQPQHF.